The clone carrying this T cell receptor beta chain is deemed medium-sized (0.01 to 0.1%). The record originates from a study of cytotoxic CD8 clonotypes in ibrutinib-treated CLL. Cryopreserved PBMCs supplied roughly 1.8 micrograms of genomic DNA for TCR beta libraries. Deep sequencing aimed at 1 in 200,000 to 1 in 1 million T cells' resolution. Assay used: immunoSEQ multiplex PCR; TCRdb lists only in-frame clones, some missing. The profile shows over 120,000 clones, 76% of them singletons. V lost 2 bases and J lost 10; bases outside the gene matches: 6. The germline gives CDR1 MNHEY, CDR2 SVGAGI. The CDR3 has 15 residues.

The sequence was obtained from a human donor with chronic lymphocytic leukemia. The J gene is TRBJ1-6, the V gene TRBV6-5; TRBD1 matches at 9 bases. The sample here was PBMCs, taken after 24 months of ibrutinib treatment. The DNA for the CDR3 is TGTGCCAGCAGTTACCGGGGACAGGGAGGGTCACCCCTCCACTTT. It encodes CASSYRGQGGSPLHF.